The 19 T cell receptor beta chains in this list originate from one sample, sequenced in a study of post-analysis software for immune sequencing data. Findings of the study overall: In patients, TRBV5-6, TRBV5-1 and TRBV20-1 belonged to five TRBV segments found more frequently than in controls.

For these TCRs, the target antigens are not known. Unique molecular identifiers tagged the TCR beta cDNA libraries. TCRdb used MiXCR to reprocess the PCR reads, holding one entry per CDR3 protein. The table includes just over 250,000 distinct CDR3 sequences, 30% to 45% detected once. The sample comprised blood. The receptors come from a girl under 18 with multiple sclerosis.

The J gene is TRBJ1-2, the V gene TRBV20-1, with TRBD1 identical over 8 bases. The CDR3 runs 13 residues. J was trimmed by 7 bases and V by 3 bases; bases with no gene match: 7. Germline V gene sequence: CDR1 DFQATT, CDR2 SNEGSKA (reference sequence). As DNA, the CDR3 is TGCAGTGCTAGCATCCAGGGGGCGCTTGGCTACACCTTC. Protein product: CSASIQGALGYTF.

This clonotype was seen ten or more times. The chain has TRBV20-1 and TRBJ2-1, with 10 bases lining up with TRBD2. V gave up 0 bases and J gave up 7 bases; unmatched junction bases: 12. This CDR3 spans 17 amino acids. Germline CDR1 DFQATT, CDR2 SNEGSKA (reference sequence). This chain's CDR3 is CSARDFLASGRTNEQFF. CDR3 bases: TGCAGTGCTAGAGATTTTCTAGCTAGCGGGAGAACAAATGAGCAGTTCTTC.

Of note for this clonotype: Just one base apart from a much larger clone, this may be a read error. V usage is TRBV20-1 and J usage is TRBJ2-1; D is unclear. The germline CDR1 and CDR2 sequences are DFQATT and SNEGSKA (reference sequence). This CDR3 comprises 11 residues. CDR3 sequence reads: CNARSSYEQFF. CDR3 nucleotide sequence: TGCAATGCTAGATCCAGCTATGAGCAGTTCTTC.

Concerning this clonotype itself: Just one base apart from a much larger clone, this may be a read error. The chain uses TRBV20-1 and TRBJ2-7, with 15 nucleotides matching TRBD2. CDR3 length: 16 residues. Trimming took 6 bases from V and 7 from J; bases not matched to a gene: 13. Germline loops: CDR1 DFQATT, CDR2 SNEGSKA (reference sequence). This CDR3 is CSAAGTSGRPSEEQYF. CDR3 DNA sequence: TGCAGTGCGGCCGGGACTAGCGGGAGGCCGTCGGAAGAGCAGTACTTC.

To note about this clonotype: A clone one base away is much larger, so this may be a read error. The rearrangement joins TRBV7-2 to TRBJ2-1, with 13 bases that match TRBD2. CDR1 and CDR2 from the germline V gene are SGHTA and FQGNSA. The CDR3 consists of 15 residues. The CDR3 bases are TGTGCCAGCAGCCCCAGGACTAGCGGGAGCAATGGGCAGTTCTTC. It is translated as CASSPRTSGSNGQFF.

This clonotype has ten or more counts. The V call is TRBV20-1, the J call TRBJ2-5; 7 bases are shared with TRBD2. The J segment lost 5 bases and the V segment lost 1 base, leaving 13 bases of the junction unmatched. Germline V gives CDR1 DFQATT, CDR2 SNEGSKA (reference sequence). This CDR3 region has 16 residues. The CDR3 DNA reads TGCAGTGCTAGAGGGGAGGGCGGCCTGGGTACGGAGACCCAGTACTTC. It translates to CSARGEGGLGTETQYF.

This chain links TRBV20-1 with TRBJ1-1; D perhaps matches TRBD1 (5 bases). Germline CDR1 reads DFQATT; CDR2 reads SNEGSKA (reference sequence). Trimming removed 5 bases at V and 8 bases at J, with 21 bases between. The CDR3 runs 14 residues. CDR3 nucleotide sequence: TGCAGTGCTGCCGAGCGGGGCGGAAGGCCCGAAGCTTTCTTT. This codes for CSAAERGGRPEAFF.

Ten or more counts support this clonotype. V and J are TRBV5-1 and TRBJ1-2, with unresolved D. CDR3 size: 15 residues. CDR1 is SGHRS and CDR2 is YFSETQ in the germline V gene. V was pared by 0 bases and J by 4 bases, with 13 bases between. CDR3 DNA: TGCGCCAGCAGCTTGGTGACGGAGAGCATCTATGGCTACACCTTC. Its protein is CASSLVTESIYGYTF.

A word on this clonotype: Being one base from a much bigger clone, this may be a read error. The J gene is TRBJ2-1, the V gene TRBV5-4, with 9 nucleotides matching TRBD2. The CDR3 loop spans 15 amino acids. CDR1 is SGHNT and CDR2 is YYREEE in the germline V gene (reference sequence). This CDR3 is CVSSSAGGSYNEQFF. The DNA for the CDR3 is TGTGTCAGCAGCTCAGCGGGAGGCTCCTACAATGAGCAGTTCTTC.

The chain has TRBV6-5 and TRBJ1-1; D is undetermined. The CDR3 sequence is 17 residues long. Trimming took 4 bases from V and 0 from J, leaving 18 bases between them. Germline lookup yields CDR1 MNHEY and CDR2 SVGAGI. The CDR3 sequence: CASSWPKKTSVNTEAFF. The DNA for the CDR3 is TGTGCCAGCAGTTGGCCGAAAAAGACATCCGTGAACACTGAAGCTTTCTTT.

The rearrangement links TRBV7-2 to TRBJ2-7; 13 positions match TRBD2. CDR1 and CDR2 from the germline V gene are SGHTA and FQGNSA. This CDR3 contains 19 residues. V gave up 5 bases and J gave up 3 bases; unmatched junction bases: 16. The CDR3 region is CASSASSGTSGIPSYEQYF. The CDR3 DNA reads TGTGCCAGCAGCGCATCATCCGGGACTAGCGGGATTCCCAGCTACGAGCAGTACTTC.

The V call is TRBV5-5, the J call TRBJ2-2, with 8 bases that match TRBD1. The CDR3 is 15 residues long. Trimming removed 3 bases from V and 8 bases from J; junction bases left unmatched: 9. Germline lookup yields CDR1 SGHKS and CDR2 YYEKEE (reference sequence). The CDR3 protein is CASSYRGQGSGELFF. Here the CDR3 DNA reads TGTGCCAGCAGCTATCGCGGACAGGGTTCGGGGGAGCTGTTTTTT.

A remark on this clonotype: The junction differs from germline at one of its ends, possibly a read error. The chain combines TRBV5-1 with TRBJ1-4; D possibly corresponds to TRBD1 (5 bases). The length of the CDR3 is 16 residues. CDR1 and CDR2 from the germline V gene are SGHRS and YFSETQ. CDR3 sequence (DNA): TGCGCCGGCAGCCTGAACCACGGGGGAAGTAATGAAAAACTGTTTTTT. This encodes CAGSLNHGGSNEKLFF.

This clonotype has a count of ten or more. The chain couples TRBV29-1 to TRBJ2-1, with 9 bases fitting TRBD2. The germline V gene encodes CDR1 SQVTM and CDR2 ANQGSEA. V shed 2 bases and J 2 bases; nucleotides not matched to a gene: 1. The CDR3 runs to 14 residues. CDR3 nucleotide sequence: TGCAGCGTTGAAAGACTAGCGGCCTACAATGAGCAGTTCTTC. It yields the protein CSVERLAAYNEQFF.

This clonotype was detected many times. This chain connects TRBV10-3 to TRBJ1-1; 7 bases align to TRBD1. The CDR3 sequence is 14 residues long. CDR1 and CDR2 (germline): ENHRY, SYGVKD. The V gene end was trimmed by 7 bases and the J gene end by 5 bases; junction bases not matched to a gene: 10. The CDR3 reads CAINPTGAETEAFF. CDR3 nucleotide sequence: TGTGCCATCAACCCTACAGGGGCAGAGACTGAAGCTTTCTTT.

This clonotype has more than one count but fewer than ten. The V and J genes are TRBV7-9 and TRBJ2-1, with D perhaps TRBD2 (6 bases). This CDR3 is 18 amino acids long. Trimming cost V 3 bases and J 5 bases, with 23 bases left between them. CDR1 SEHNR and CDR2 FQNEAQ come from the germline V gene (reference sequence). CDR3 DNA sequence: TGTGCCAGCAGCTTTGCGGGTGATCGGGGGAGCGCCCACAATGAGCAGTTCTTC. This codes for CASSFAGDRGSAHNEQFF.

This clonotype was found many times. The rearrangement links TRBV5-1 to TRBJ2-1; possible D gene TRBD1, 6 bases. CDR3 size: 14 residues. Germline V CDR1 and CDR2: SGHRS, YFSETQ. Trimming took off 6 bases at V and 0 bases at J, with 10 bases between the two ends. The CDR3 here is CASNRGGSYNEQFF. The CDR3 DNA follows: TGCGCCAGCAATAGAGGGGGCTCCTACAATGAGCAGTTCTTC.

This clonotype was found a few times. This chain joins TRBV6-2 or TRBV6-3 and TRBJ1-1; TRBD1 agrees at 7 bases. The V and J ends lost 2 bases and 0 bases, in that order; junction bases with no gene match: 9. The CDR3 consists of 17 residues. Germline V gives CDR1 MNHEY, CDR2 SVGEGT. The CDR3 DNA follows: TGTGCCAGCAGTTACGGAGACAGGGCCCCTCTGAACACTGAAGCTTTCTTT. It codes for CASSYGDRAPLNTEAFF.

This clonotype has ten or more counts. The chain employs TRBV7-2 and TRBJ1-2; D perhaps matches TRBD1 (6 bases). There are 18 residues in the CDR3. Between the trimmed V and J ends, which lost 1 base and 1 base, there was a span of 19 bases. CDR1 is SGHTA, CDR2 FQGNSA, per germline. The CDR3 loop is CASSLGGGARGNNYGYTF. CDR3 DNA: TGTGCCAGCAGCTTAGGGGGAGGTGCGAGGGGGAATAACTATGGCTACACCTTC.